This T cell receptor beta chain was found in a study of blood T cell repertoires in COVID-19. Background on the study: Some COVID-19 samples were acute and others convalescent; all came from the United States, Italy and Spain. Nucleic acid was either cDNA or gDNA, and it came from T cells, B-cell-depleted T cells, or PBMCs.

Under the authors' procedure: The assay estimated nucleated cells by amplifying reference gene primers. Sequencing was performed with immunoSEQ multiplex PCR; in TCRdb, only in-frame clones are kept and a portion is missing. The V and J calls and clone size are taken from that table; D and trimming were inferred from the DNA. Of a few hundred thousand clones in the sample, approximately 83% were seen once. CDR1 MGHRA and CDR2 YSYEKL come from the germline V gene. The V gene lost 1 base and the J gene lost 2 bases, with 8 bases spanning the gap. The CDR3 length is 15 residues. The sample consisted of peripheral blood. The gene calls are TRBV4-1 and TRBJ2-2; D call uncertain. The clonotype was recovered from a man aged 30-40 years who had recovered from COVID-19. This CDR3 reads CASSQVQANTGELFF. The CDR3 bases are TGCGCCAGCAGCCAAGTCCAGGCCAACACCGGGGAGCTGTTTTTT.